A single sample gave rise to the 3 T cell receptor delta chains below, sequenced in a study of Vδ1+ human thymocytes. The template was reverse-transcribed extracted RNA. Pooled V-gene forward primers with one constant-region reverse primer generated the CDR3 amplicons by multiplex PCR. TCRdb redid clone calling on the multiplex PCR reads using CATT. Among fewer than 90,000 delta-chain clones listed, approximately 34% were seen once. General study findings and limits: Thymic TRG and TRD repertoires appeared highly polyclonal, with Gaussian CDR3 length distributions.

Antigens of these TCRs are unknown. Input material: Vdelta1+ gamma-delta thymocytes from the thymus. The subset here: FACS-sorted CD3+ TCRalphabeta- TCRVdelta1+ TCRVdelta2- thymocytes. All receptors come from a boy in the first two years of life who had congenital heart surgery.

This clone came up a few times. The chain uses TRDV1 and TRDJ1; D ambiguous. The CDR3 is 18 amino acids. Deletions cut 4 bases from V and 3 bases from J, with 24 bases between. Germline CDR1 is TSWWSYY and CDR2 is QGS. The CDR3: CALGGIPRTQGISDKLIF. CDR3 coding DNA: TGTGCTCTTGGGGGTATACCCAGAACCCAAGGTATCTCCGATAAACTCATCTTT.

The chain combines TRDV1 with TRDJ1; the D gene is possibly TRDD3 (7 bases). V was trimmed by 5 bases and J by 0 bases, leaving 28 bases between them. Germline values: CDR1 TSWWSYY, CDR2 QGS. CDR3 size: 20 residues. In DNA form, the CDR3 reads TGTGCTCTTGGGAACTTCCTTTCGGGAGGATACGCGGTGTACACCGATAAACTCATCTTT. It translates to CALGNFLSGGYAVYTDKLIF.

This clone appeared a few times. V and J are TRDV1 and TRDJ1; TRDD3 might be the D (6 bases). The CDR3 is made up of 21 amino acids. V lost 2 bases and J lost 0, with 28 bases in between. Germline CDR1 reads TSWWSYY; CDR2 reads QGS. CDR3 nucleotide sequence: TGTGCTCTTGGGGAATCCCCCTACGCCAGTGGGGGGTTGTGGTACACCGATAAACTCATCTTT. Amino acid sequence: CALGESPYASGGLWYTDKLIF.